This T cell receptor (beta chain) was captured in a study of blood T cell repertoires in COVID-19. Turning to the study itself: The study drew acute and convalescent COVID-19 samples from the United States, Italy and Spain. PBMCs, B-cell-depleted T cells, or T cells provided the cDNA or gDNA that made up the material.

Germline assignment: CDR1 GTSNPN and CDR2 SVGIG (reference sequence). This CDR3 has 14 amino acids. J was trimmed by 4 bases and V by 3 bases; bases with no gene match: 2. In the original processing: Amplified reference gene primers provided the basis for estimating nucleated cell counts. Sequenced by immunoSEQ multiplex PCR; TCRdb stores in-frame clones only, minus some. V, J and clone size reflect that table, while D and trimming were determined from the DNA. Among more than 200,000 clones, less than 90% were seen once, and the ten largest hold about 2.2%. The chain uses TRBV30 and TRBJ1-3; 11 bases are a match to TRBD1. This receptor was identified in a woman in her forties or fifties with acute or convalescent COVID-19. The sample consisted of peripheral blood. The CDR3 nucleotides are TGTGCCTGGAGGCGGACAGGGGGCGGAAACACCATATATTTT. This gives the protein CAWRRTGGGNTIYF.